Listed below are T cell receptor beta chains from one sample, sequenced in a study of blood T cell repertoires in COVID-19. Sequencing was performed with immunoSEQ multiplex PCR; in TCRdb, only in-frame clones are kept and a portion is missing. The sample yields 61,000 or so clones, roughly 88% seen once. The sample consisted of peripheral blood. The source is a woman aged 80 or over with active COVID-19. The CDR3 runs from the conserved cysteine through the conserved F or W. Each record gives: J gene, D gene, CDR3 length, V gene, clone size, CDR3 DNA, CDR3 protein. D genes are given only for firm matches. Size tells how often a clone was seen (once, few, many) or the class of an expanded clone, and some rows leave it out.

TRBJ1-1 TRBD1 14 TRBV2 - TGTGCCAGCAGGCGGGACAGGGTTGGTACTGAAGCTTTCTTT CASRRDRVGTEAFF
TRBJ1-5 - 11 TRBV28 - TGTGCCAGCAGTCAGGGTCAGCCCCAGCATTTT CASSQGQPQHF
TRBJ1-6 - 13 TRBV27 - TGTGCCAGCAGAGGGGGGGGCCGGGCACCCCTCCACTTT CASRGGGRAPLHF
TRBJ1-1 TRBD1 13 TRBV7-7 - TGTGCTAGCAGTCAGGGGGAAGGCACTGAAGCTTTCTTT CASSQGEGTEAFF
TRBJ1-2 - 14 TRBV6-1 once TGTGCCAGCAGTGAAGACAGTTGGGTGGATGGCTACACCTTC CASSEDSWVDGYTF
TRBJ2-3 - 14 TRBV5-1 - TGCGCCAGCAAGCTTGGTACTGGCACAGATACGCAGTATTTT CASKLGTGTDTQYF
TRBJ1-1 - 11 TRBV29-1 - TGCAGCGTGACTACGAACACTGAAGCTTTCTTT CSVTTNTEAFF
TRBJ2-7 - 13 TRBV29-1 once TGCAGCGTTGACTTGGCGGGGAGCTACGAGCAGTACTTC CSVDLAGSYEQYF
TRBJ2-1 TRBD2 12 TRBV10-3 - TGTGCCATCAGTGCCCTAGCGGGTTCCCCGTTCTTC CAISALAGSPFF
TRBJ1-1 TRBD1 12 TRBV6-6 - TGTGCCACCGGGACAGGGAACACTGAAGCCTTCTTT CATGTGNTEAFF
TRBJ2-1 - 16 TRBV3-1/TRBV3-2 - TGTGCCAGCAGGTTAGGCGGGGTGGGGTCCTACAATGAGCAGTTCTTC CASRLGGVGSYNEQFF
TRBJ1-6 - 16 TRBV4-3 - TGCGCCAGCAGCCTTCAACAGGTTTCCTATAATTCACCCCTCCACTTT CASSLQQVSYNSPLHF
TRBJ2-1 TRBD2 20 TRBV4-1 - TGCGCCAGCAGCCACTTAGGACTAGCGGGGGGTCCTGCGATGGACAATGAGCAGTTCTTC CASSHLGLAGGPAMDNEQFF
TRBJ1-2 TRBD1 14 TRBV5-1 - TGCGCCAGCAGCTCCCAGGGGGCGGGGTATGGCTACACCTTC CASSSQGAGYGYTF
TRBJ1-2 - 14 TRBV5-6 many TGTGCCAGCAGCTTGGTGCTGGGGGCGCGAGGCTACACCTTC CASSLVLGARGYTF
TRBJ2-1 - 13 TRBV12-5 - TGTGCTAGTGGTACCGGGACAACAAATGAGCAGTTCTTC CASGTGTTNEQFF
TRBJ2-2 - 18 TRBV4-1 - TGCGCCAGCAGCCAGACAACTTTCAAGGACACTAACACCGGGGAGCTGTTTTTT CASSQTTFKDTNTGELFF
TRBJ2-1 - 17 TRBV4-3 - TGCGCCAGCAGCCAAGATAGGTACAGGAGGGTTTACAATGAGCAGTTCTTC CASSQDRYRRVYNEQFF
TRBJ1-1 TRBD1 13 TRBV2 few TGTGCCAGCAGTGACGGGGACAGCACTGAAGCTTTCTTT CASSDGDSTEAFF
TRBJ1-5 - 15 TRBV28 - TGTGCCAGCTCGATAGGAGGGGATAGCAATCAGCCCCAGCATTTT CASSIGGDSNQPQHF
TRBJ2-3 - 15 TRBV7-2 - TGTGCCAGCAGCTTCTATACGGGGGTTGGAGATACGCAGTATTTT CASSFYTGVGDTQYF
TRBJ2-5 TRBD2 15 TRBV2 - TGTGCCAGCAGACAATCCGGACTAGCGATAGAGACCCAGTACTTC CASRQSGLAIETQYF
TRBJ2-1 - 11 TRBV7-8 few TGTGCCAGCAGATGGGGAGAAGAGCAGTTCTTC CASRWGEEQFF
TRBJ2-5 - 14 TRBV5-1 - TGCGCCAGCAGCTTGGCCCAGCGCGCAGAGACCCAGTACTTC CASSLAQRAETQYF
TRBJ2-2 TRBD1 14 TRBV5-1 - TGCGCCAGCAGCCTGGGACAGGACACCGGGGAGCTGTTTTTT CASSLGQDTGELFF
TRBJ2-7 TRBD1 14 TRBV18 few TGTGCCAGCTCACCTCAGCGACAGGGAAACGAGCAGTACTTC CASSPQRQGNEQYF
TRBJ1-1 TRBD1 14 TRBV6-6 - TGTGCCAGCAGTACGCGGACAGGGGAAACTGAAGCTTTCTTT CASSTRTGETEAFF
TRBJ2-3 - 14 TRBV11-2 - TGTGCCAGCAGTCCTACTTCTCGCACAGATACGCAGTATTTT CASSPTSRTDTQYF
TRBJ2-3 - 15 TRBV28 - TGTGCCAGCAGTTCGGCCCGGGACAACACAGATACGCAGTATTTT CASSSARDNTDTQYF
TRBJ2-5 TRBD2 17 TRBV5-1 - TGCGCCAGCAGAACGGGACTAGCGGGGGGTCTATTAGAGACCCAGTACTTC CASRTGLAGGLLETQYF
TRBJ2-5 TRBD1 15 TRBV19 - TGTGCCAGTAGTAGTGGACAGGGCACTATGGGGACCCAGTACTTC CASSSGQGTMGTQYF
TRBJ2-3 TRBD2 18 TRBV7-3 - TGTGCCAGCAGCCCTTCGGGACTAGCGGGGGGGCCCGGAGATACGCAGTATTTT CASSPSGLAGGPGDTQYF